This TCR beta chain was captured in a study of early stage breast cancer tumors. Study background: Of around 15 invasive breast tumors, about a dozen were hormone receptor-positive, HER2-negative. Study-wide findings and caveats: Functional markers like CD4, CD8 and FOXP3 were missed in bulk sequencing. In about 85% of the 16 patients, blood comparison separated tumor from normal breast.

Germline CDR1 reads SGHNT; CDR2 reads YYREEE (reference sequence). This CDR3 contains 14 residues. The V and J ends lost 4 bases and 0 bases respectively, with 11 bases between them. Points on this clone: Its antigen remains unidentified.

Profiling relied on immunoSEQ multiplex PCR, and the TCRdb table lists in-frame clones only, not all of them. This table holds tens of thousands of clones, 65% to 80% found once. The chain carries TRBV5-4 and TRBJ2-7, with D unresolved. This receptor was identified in a person aged 25 to 39 with breast cancer. The sample taken for sequencing was blood. The CDR3: CASSEDRSSYEQYF. CDR3 nucleotides: TGTGCCAGCAGCGAGGACCGGAGCTCCTACGAGCAGTACTTC.